These T cell receptor beta chains were read from a single sample in a study of OX40 agonist ivuxolimab in advanced cancers. Clones were read by immunoSEQ multiplex PCR, and TCRdb kept only the in-frame ones, dropping some. The profile shows about 94,000 clones, roughly 84% of them singletons. This specimen consisted of CD4+ or CD8+ T cells sorted from blood, obtained in a trial of the OX40 agonist ivuxolimab. These TCRs come from an adult with an advanced solid tumor such as melanoma, head and neck, liver or kidney cancer. Both conserved end residues are part of each CDR3. Fields, in order: J gene, clone size, D gene, V gene, CDR3 protein, CDR3 DNA. The D gene is left open where the match is weak. Some rows mark clone size as missing; the rest say once, few, many or name a class of expanded clone.

TRBJ2-5 NA TRBD1 TRBV11-2 CASSFGRGETQYF TGTGCCAGCAGCTTTGGCAGGGGGGAGACCCAGTACTTC
TRBJ2-7 NA NA TRBV21-1 CASSKAIGPNRSYEQYF TGTGCCAGCAGCAAAGCGATCGGCCCAAACCGGTCCTACGAGCAGTACTTC
TRBJ2-5 NA NA TRBV18 CASSPGAEETQYF TGTGCCAGCTCACCCGGGGCAGAAGAGACCCAGTACTTC
TRBJ2-2 NA TRBD1 TRBV5-8 CASSSVGQAYTGELFF TGTGCCAGCAGCTCCGTGGGACAGGCATACACCGGGGAGCTGTTTTTT
TRBJ2-3 NA NA TRBV4-1 CASSQDPPGGSTDTQYF TGCGCCAGCAGCCAAGACCCACCAGGGGGGAGCACAGATACGCAGTATTTT
TRBJ2-7 NA NA TRBV5-4 CASSLRPGGEQYF TGTGCCAGCAGCTTGAGACCCGGTGGGGAGCAGTACTTC
TRBJ1-1 NA NA TRBV18 CASSFREAKAEAFF TGTGCCAGCTCTTTCCGGGAAGCAAAGGCTGAAGCTTTCTTT
TRBJ2-3 NA TRBD1 TRBV5-6 CASRPTGGGTDTQYF TGTGCCAGCAGACCGACAGGGGGCGGCACAGATACGCAGTATTTT
TRBJ2-3 NA NA TRBV6-5 CASSFGGGLTDTQYF TGTGCCAGCTCATTTGGCGGGGGCCTCACAGATACGCAGTATTTT
TRBJ1-2 NA TRBD1 TRBV6-5 CASSGGQAYGYTF TGTGCCAGCAGCGGGGGACAGGCCTATGGCTACACCTTC
TRBJ2-3 NA NA TRBV7-9 CASSSSGTSTDTQYF TGTGCCAGCAGCTCGAGCGGAACTAGCACAGATACGCAGTATTTT
TRBJ2-7 NA TRBD1 TRBV5-1 CASSFPNRTGGGMATYEQYF TGCGCCAGCAGCTTCCCGAACCGGACAGGGGGCGGAATGGCTACCTACGAGCAGTACTTC
TRBJ2-7 NA NA TRBV6-6 CASSSGLRAYEQYF TGTGCCAGCAGTTCGGGCCTTCGGGCCTACGAGCAGTACTTC
TRBJ2-1 NA NA TRBV27 CASSLRTASTGNEQFF TGTGCCAGCAGTTTACGGACAGCCTCTACGGGCAATGAGCAGTTCTTC
TRBJ1-1 few NA TRBV5-1 CASSLTGHLDEAFF TGCGCCAGCAGCTTGACAGGACATTTGGATGAAGCTTTCTTT
TRBJ2-5 NA TRBD1 TRBV14 CASSQDRDRTQETQYF TGTGCCAGCAGCCAAGATCGGGACAGGACACAAGAGACCCAGTACTTC
TRBJ2-4 once NA TRBV6-5 CASSLAGLANIQYF TGTGCCAGCAGCCTCGCGGGACTTGCAAACATTCAGTACTTC
TRBJ2-5 NA NA TRBV21-1 CASSASRGRWETQYF TGTGCCAGCAGTGCCAGCAGGGGGCGGTGGGAGACCCAGTACTTC
TRBJ2-1 NA TRBD2 TRBV30 CAWSVLAGGDNEQFF TGTGCCTGGAGCGTACTAGCGGGGGGGGACAATGAGCAGTTCTTC
TRBJ1-1 NA NA TRBV30 CAWSAGLRMDTEAFF TGTGCCTGGAGTGCCGGTCTTCGAATGGACACTGAAGCTTTCTTT
TRBJ2-3 few TRBD1 TRBV9 CASSVRQGEDTQYF TGTGCCAGCAGCGTTAGACAGGGGGAAGATACGCAGTATTTT
TRBJ2-7 few TRBD1 TRBV29-1 CSVTGTGGREQYF TGCAGCGTGACCGGGACAGGGGGACGGGAGCAGTACTTC
TRBJ2-7 NA NA TRBV6-6 CASSYSSTLSYEQYF TGTGCCAGCAGTTACAGTAGCACACTTAGCTACGAGCAGTACTTC
TRBJ1-2 NA NA TRBV5-1 CASSFSTDGYTF TGCGCCAGCAGCTTTTCTACAGATGGCTACACCTTC
TRBJ1-4 NA NA TRBV7-2 CASSPGPGQKEKLFF TGTGCCAGCAGCCCAGGGCCGGGCCAGAAGGAAAAACTGTTTTTT
TRBJ2-3 NA NA TRBV6-6 CASRGAGHTDTQYF TGTGCCAGCCGAGGGGCAGGACACACAGATACGCAGTATTTT
TRBJ1-3 NA NA TRBV12-5 CASGLGQPSGNTIYF TGTGCTAGTGGTTTGGGCCAGCCCTCTGGAAACACCATATATTTT
TRBJ1-1 NA TRBD1 TRBV7-9 CASSLGDRARGEAFF TGTGCCAGCAGCTTAGGAGACAGGGCTCGAGGTGAAGCTTTCTTT
TRBJ2-7 NA TRBD1 TRBV6-6 CASRTGQGVHEQYF TGTGCCAGCAGAACGGGACAGGGGGTCCACGAGCAGTACTTC
TRBJ1-2 NA NA TRBV6-4 CASSDSQGRHGYTF TGTGCCAGCAGTGACTCACAGGGAAGGCATGGCTACACCTTC
TRBJ1-6 NA NA TRBV2 CASSEASRVLNSPLHF TGTGCCAGCAGTGAAGCGAGCCGAGTCCTAAATTCACCCCTCCACTTT
TRBJ1-2 NA NA TRBV6-6 CASSYGEEGYGYTF TGTGCCAGCAGTTACGGGGAAGAAGGCTATGGCTACACCTTC
TRBJ1-3 once NA TRBV6-5 CASSYTRAGKGNTIYF TGTGCCAGCAGTTACACGAGAGCAGGGAAAGGAAACACCATATATTTT
TRBJ2-5 few NA TRBV11-2 CASSIAVQETQYF TGTGCCAGCAGCATAGCGGTCCAAGAGACCCAGTACTTC
TRBJ1-2 few TRBD1 TRBV5-1 CASSTTGVPNYGYTF TGCGCCAGCAGCACCACAGGGGTGCCTAACTATGGCTACACCTTC
TRBJ2-3 once NA TRBV19 CASSKTDSTDTQYF TGTGCCAGTAGTAAGACAGACAGCACAGATACGCAGTATTTT
TRBJ2-1 once NA TRBV9 CASTRELDYNEQFF TGTGCCAGCACGCGGGAACTAGACTACAATGAGCAGTTCTTC
TRBJ1-2 NA TRBD1 TRBV5-1 CASSLVPPSGGRGGYGYTF TGCGCCAGCAGCCTCGTGCCGCCCTCGGGGGGCAGGGGGGGCTATGGCTACACCTTC
TRBJ1-1 NA NA TRBV21-1 CASSSSWGQGGRYTEAFF TGTGCCAGCAGCTCCTCCTGGGGACAGGGAGGGAGATACACTGAAGCTTTCTTT
TRBJ1-4 NA NA TRBV4-1 CASSVGRAPTNEKLFF TGCGCCAGCAGCGTCGGAAGAGCACCAACTAATGAAAAACTGTTTTTT
TRBJ1-2 NA TRBD1 TRBV29-1 CSVESYGQGSSYGYTF TGCAGCGTTGAAAGCTACGGACAGGGGTCCTCCTATGGCTACACCTTC
TRBJ1-4 NA TRBD1 TRBV30 CAWRDRGRGPNEKLFF TGTGCCTGGAGGGACAGGGGGCGAGGTCCTAATGAAAAACTGTTTTTT